Below, one TCR beta chain is given with its context. Its cognate antigen has yet to be identified. Per-base qualities were not stored, and no clone one base away is much larger. Library generation was performed with the immunoSEQ multiplex PCR assay. For the multiplex PCR, a mixture combining 60 forward primers for TCR Vbeta segments and 13 reverse primers for TCR Jbeta segments was used. Amplification of the CDR3 region of rearranged TCR beta genes was performed with a multiplex PCR assay on genomic DNA. Amplified TCR beta libraries were sequenced as 87-base-pair reads on the Illumina HiSeq System. Concerning the study's data processing: Across the 640 or so repertoires, a later analysis counted roughly 77 million unique TCR beta chains, 9.5 million to 12 million of which were shared by at least two donors. A nearest-neighbor algorithm error-corrected the raw reads and collapsed the reads into unique sequences, merging closely related sequences to remove PCR and sequencing errors. CDR3 sequences were aligned to IMGT reference sequences to assign V, D and J gene segments. For a sequence to be retained, a match of at least six nucleotides was required to both a V gene segment and a J gene segment. A rearrangement counted as productive if the CDR3 had no stop codons and remained in frame with V and J, and every other rearrangement counted as non-productive. Following IMGT convention, CDR3 was defined as the stretch from the second conserved V-encoded cysteine to the conserved J-encoded phenylalanine. Sequences without an unambiguous match to a single V gene segment were excluded from the earlier analysis of about 640 of the donors. An earlier analysis of 550 to 650 of the donors classified V segments as functional when productive rearrangements were above 56.7% and as segregating when the standard deviation between donors was above 5%. A statistical classification framework was built to diagnose cytomegalovirus status from the catalog of TCR beta chain sequences. In a later analysis, TCR nucleotide sequences were compared against IMGT/GENE-DB human TR gene sequences so that V and J genes could be assigned. Using the TCRdist pipeline, a later analysis assigned CDR3 sequences along with most-parsimonious VDJ recombination scenarios. In a later analysis, each TCR beta chain was defined by its CDR3 amino acid sequence together with its V-gene family, and reads lacking a unique V-gene family were excluded. In a later analysis, around 650 highly shared, low-generation-probability nucleotide sequences were removed to address suspected cross-contamination and a sequencing artifact. For each public chain, a later analysis derived a clonal expansion index from normalized ranks of inferred template counts within each repertoire. Generation probabilities in a later analysis came from a VDJ recombination model fitted to out-of-frame rearrangements, and those results were checked against IGoR. Hypergeometric tests were used in a later analysis to score TCR-TCR, TCR-HLA and TCR-CMV co-occurrence, with a repertoire-size bias correction applied to the TCR pairs. A later analysis estimated false discovery rates by permuting HLA or CMV assignments 20 times. In a later analysis, co-occurring TCRs were grouped using DBSCAN, with TCRdist sequence similarity added in when clustering inside HLA-allele-positive subsets. Repertoires with fewer than 30,000 or more than 120,000 public chains were left out of co-occurrence clustering, as were about five repertoires with anomalous nucleotide sharing. TCRdb limited this immuneACCESS table to in-frame rearrangements with V and J called. A share of clones is missing; checked studies link under half to unresolved V genes, and the rest is unexplained. V and J calls and clone size are given by that table; D and trimming were obtained from the DNA. This sample is represented by 100,000 to 150,000 clones; around 80% of them were singletons. Clones ranked in the top ten supply about 1% of the sample.

The data stem from a study of cytomegalovirus exposure and HLA in healthy donors (TCRdb year 2017). Concerning the study at large: In an earlier analysis of under 750 of the donors, 250 to 350 Gb of sequence data and 90 million to 120 million unique TCR beta sequences from roughly 200 million T cells were reported. An early release that covered about 600 HLA-typed donors contained around 330 gigabases of sequencing data and about 93 million unique TCR sequences. Of the 350 to 450 genotyped donors, 75% to 85% were placed in the genetic ancestry cluster associated with self-reported Caucasian donors. The study aimed to test whether cataloging public T cell receptors could reveal signatures of past pathogen exposure. The T cell repertoires of under 700 subjects were profiled by immunosequencing and related to cytomegalovirus serostatus. Along with the approximately 700-subject first cohort, a separate validation cohort of some 130 different subjects was used. To predict cytomegalovirus infection status, the study brought together high-throughput TCR immunosequencing, statistical association of individual TCRs with disease status, and machine learning. In a later analysis, previously published TCR beta repertoires from more than 500 donors were re-analyzed and high-resolution HLA genotyping was added so that TCR occurrence patterns could be studied. Rather than drawing on any new phenotypic data, the later analysis identified candidate immune exposures from TCR beta sequences and the way those sequences occurred across donors. An earlier analysis of 587 of the donors applied high-throughput TCR beta sequencing to assess whether each TCR beta V gene segment acted as functional or pseudogenic. Donor age, sex, ethnicity and CMV serostatus were compiled alongside the repertoire data. A later genetic analysis took genome-wide SNP genotypes for about 65% of the 666 donors and used that subset as a discovery cohort. Every discovery cohort repertoire had been produced on one sequencing platform. Both class I and class II loci were covered by HLA typing, at four-digit resolution. The number of typed donors differed by locus: about 629-640 for A, B, C, DRB1 and DQB1; 522 for DQA1; over 600 for DPA1; and roughly 490 for DPB1. Roughly 5 DR-DQ haplotypes were treated as single units for association and clustering because of strong linkage in the cohort. Among some 400 genotyped donors of the cohort, an average of roughly 230,000 unique TCR beta nucleotide sequences was sequenced per donor, of which about 20% were non-productive. The paper's findings and limits, for the study overall: A few of the identified cytomegalovirus-associated TCR beta chains were confirmed in vitro to be specific for cytomegalovirus antigens. A further reported finding was that TCR beta sequences accurately predicted the HLA-A and HLA-B alleles for most subjects in the first cohort. When HLA alleles, especially DR and DQ, strongly co-occurred, TCR associations were difficult to assign to individual alleles. In a later analysis, most CMV-associated TCR beta chains were found to appear HLA-restricted, with HLA associations seemingly driven largely by CMV exposure. In a later genetic analysis, fewer N-insertions in productive TCRs were reported among donors in an Asian-associated ancestry cluster than the 666-donor mean. Several of the top co-occurrence clusters appeared to be linked to parvovirus B19, influenza, CMV and Epstein-Barr virus, according to a later analysis. An earlier analysis of approximately 600 of the donors showed that most TCR beta V segments appeared in productive rearrangements either about 87% or about 30% of the time, which broadly matched IMGT annotations. Linkage disequilibrium might explain the correlated functional status among segregating V segments, but an unknown experimental factor could not be excluded. HLA typing was unavailable for some donors at each locus, so association tests used only the typed subset. Immune exposure information for the cohort was limited to CMV serostatus. Specific HLA alleles were associated with 16,951 TCR beta sequences at a false discovery rate of 0.05 in a later analysis. A total of 150 or so TCR beta chains were listed by the study as associated with cytomegalovirus. Sequencing depth was assumed to be roughly uniform across donors in the presence/absence analyses, though that assumption may not hold. Only TCR beta chains were sequenced in this cohort, and the absence of alpha or paired-chain data limited detectable features. Because counts were too low, some 17 rarely observed V segments, including chromosome 9 orphons, were excluded from the earlier analysis of 587 of the donors. Cytomegalovirus status was reported to be diagnosed by the classifier with high specificity and sensitivity in both the original and validation cohorts. Most TCR sequences were seen in very few donors, while some public TCRs were found in many individuals. The sequencing pipeline was judged likely to have produced a cluster of highly shared sequence variants as a technical artifact. According to the authors, the approach could potentially be generalized to other disease states and immunological phenotypes. According to a later analysis, TCR association rates differed among HLA loci, with DRB1 alleles showing the most associated TCRs and HLA-C alleles showing the fewest. Some IMGT-functional V segments, including TRBV6-2 and TRBV6-3, could not be distinguished by the 87-base-pair reads and were therefore excluded. An association between a missense DCLRE1C variant and V-gene and J-gene trimming of TCR beta chains was found in a later genetic analysis and replicated in an independent cohort. Compared with equally common non-associated chains, HLA-associated TCR beta chains in a later analysis were more clonally expanded and had lower generation probabilities.

The cohort comprised some 680 healthy bone marrow donors. At the time of sampling, all cohort members were nominally healthy, though unrecorded immune exposures were likely present. The donor tested CMV seronegative and was one of the 352 seronegative cohort members. Every donor gave a peripheral blood sample, and the peripheral blood mononuclear cells from that sample were used for TCR beta sequencing. The Qiagen DNeasy Blood Extraction Kit was used to extract genomic DNA from the blood cell samples. Via the germline V gene, CDR1 is SGDLS and CDR2 YYNGEE. A distance of 9 bases separates the germline ends of V and J, which lose 2 bases and 9 bases respectively. The CDR3 covers 12 residues, taking in both the cysteine and the phenylalanine. Solely the CDR3 DNA is kept, with 36 bases framed from the first base.

The TCR comes from a woman aged 25-40 years in good health and CMV-seronegative. The sequencing sample was made of PBMCs. The chain is made from TRBV9 and TRBJ2-1, with TRBD1 tentatively as D gene (6 bases match). The CDR3 region has the sequence CASSVQQGEQFF. Here is the DNA: TGTGCCAGCAGCGTTCAACAGGGTGAGCAGTTCTTC.